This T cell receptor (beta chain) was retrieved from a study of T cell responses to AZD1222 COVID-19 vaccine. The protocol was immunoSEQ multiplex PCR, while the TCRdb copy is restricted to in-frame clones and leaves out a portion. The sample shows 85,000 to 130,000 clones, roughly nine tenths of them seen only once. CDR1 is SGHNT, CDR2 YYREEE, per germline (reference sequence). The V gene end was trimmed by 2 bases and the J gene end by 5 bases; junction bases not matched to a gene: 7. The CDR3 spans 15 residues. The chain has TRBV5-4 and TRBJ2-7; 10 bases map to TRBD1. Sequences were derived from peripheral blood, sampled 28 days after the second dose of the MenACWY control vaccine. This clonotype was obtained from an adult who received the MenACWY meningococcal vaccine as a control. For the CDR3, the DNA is TGTGCCAGCAGCTTCAGGGGACAGGGGACCAACGAGCAGTACTTC. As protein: CASSFRGQGTNEQYF.